This TCR beta chain was sequenced for a study of shared clonotypes between healthy human individuals. DNA at about 190 ng, tens of thousands of T cell genomes, went into sorted-subset replicate PCRs. Data came from immunoSEQ multiplex PCR; TCRdb stores just in-frame clones and leaves some out. In the table there are approximately 710,000 clones, 90% of which are singletons. CDR1 is SGHVS, CDR2 FNYEAQ, per germline. The CDR3 runs to 15 residues. The V segment lost 1 base and the J segment 4 bases; nucleotides outside the gene matches: 4. All donors qualified as healthy HIV-negative adults and had experienced no recent acute infections or vaccinations. Every contributor of samples was a Caucasian grown-up residing in Nashville, Tennessee.

The sequenced material came from memory CD8+ T cells from PBMCs. Stated subset: CD45RO+ cells pooled with CCR7-negative TemRA cells. The TCR comes from a man younger than 35 in good health. Some clones in this sample may be carry-over from other donors' samples. The chain links TRBV7-6 to TRBJ2-7; 10 bases agree with TRBD2. The CDR3 nucleotides are TGTGCCAGCAGCTTAGGCACTAGCGGGGATTACGAGCAGTACTTC. This encodes CASSLGTSGDYEQYF.